This entry describes one T cell receptor beta chain. Its antigen is unknown. Time point reported: healthy volunteer bleed at 6 weeks. It was from unfractionated whole blood that total RNA was extracted. This specimen comes from a study of human T cells and chemical hapten exposure. Across the whole study: Minor pooled library volume differences mainly drove per-sample TCR yield variation. General study points: TCRs at high frequency, those above 1 in 1000, did not change with DPC sensitization.

The authors' processing: Between 23,224 and 690,600 TCRs appeared in each sample, and the median stood at around 92,000. TCRdb reprocessed the RACE reads with MiXCR, giving one entry per CDR3 protein. These V and J calls derive from TCRdb rather than the authors' analysis. This table has some 78,000 distinct CDR3 sequences, approximately 8% appearing once. V gave up 5 bases and J gave up 1 base, with 15 bases separating them. The CDR3 is made up of 15 amino acids. From germline, CDR1 is MNHEY and CDR2 SVGAGI. This TCR was sampled from a male donor in good health. Some clones in this sample may be carry-over from other donors' samples. The rearrangement joins TRBV6-5 to TRBJ2-7, with D possibly being TRBD2 (7 bases). The sample comprised whole blood. The CDR3 DNA sequence: TGTGCCAGCAGTGATTCGGGGGGCCTGTCCTACGAGCAGTACTTC. Its protein product is CASSDSGGLSYEQYF.